Listed below are T cell receptor beta chains from one sample, sequenced in a study of post-analysis software for immune sequencing data. MiXCR, run by TCRdb on the PCR reads, gives a single entry per CDR3 protein. The sample lists 400,000 to 500,000 distinct CDR3 sequences, approximately 42% seen once, with 7.6% in the top ten. The sequencing sample was made of blood. These receptors were obtained from a girl aged 2-10 years with multiple sclerosis. CDR3s include the opening cysteine and the closing phenylalanine or tryptophan. D genes are given only for firm matches. Expanded clones get a size class; other rows say once, few or many, or leave the size out.

>TRBJ2-1|-|-|TRBV20-1
TGCAGTGCTAGTAGGCTAGAGGGCCACAATGAGCAGTTCTTC
CSASRLEGHNEQFF
>TRBJ1-1|-|-|TRBV2
TGTGCCAGCGTTTCCCAAGGCAGGGCAGGTGAAGCTTTCTTT
CASVSQGRAGEAFF
>TRBJ1-2|-|-|TRBV27
TGTGCCAGCAGCCCAAAATCCGAGACAGGCTATGGCCACACCTTC
CASSPKSETGYGHTF
>TRBJ2-7|-|many|TRBV29-1
TGCAGCGTTGAATCCAAATTTAGCTACGAGCAGTACTTC
CSVESKFSYEQYF
>TRBJ1-2|-|few|TRBV9
TGTGCCAGCAGCGTAGCTGAGCAGGGTAGGAATGGCTACACCTTC
CASSVAEQGRNGYTF
>TRBJ2-7|TRBD1|-|TRBV7-9
TGTGTCAGCAGCCTTCCTGGACAGGGGGTCTACGAGCAGTACTTC
CVSSLPGQGVYEQYF
>TRBJ1-1|-|once|TRBV29-1
TGCAGCGGGGCAAAGATTATGAACACTGAAGCTTTCTTT
CSGAKIMNTEAFF
>TRBJ2-3|-|-|TRBV24-1
TGTGCCACCAGTGATTGGGCTAGGGGGAGCACAGATACGCAGTATTTT
CATSDWARGSTDTQYF
>TRBJ2-1|-|-|TRBV2
TGTGCATTCGGGGGCCTGAGCTCCTACAATGAGCAGTTCTTC
CAFGGLSSYNEQFF
>TRBJ2-7|-|-|TRBV6-5
TGTGCCAGCCAACACGGTCCCTACGAGCAGTACTTC
CASQHGPYEQYF
>TRBJ2-1|-|few|TRBV3-1
TGTGCCAGCAGCCAATTTTCCCATGAGCAGTTCTTC
CASSQFSHEQFF
>TRBJ2-7|TRBD1|-|TRBV7-2
TGTGCCAGCAGCTACCCGGGACAGTTCTACGAGCAGTACTTC
CASSYPGQFYEQYF
>TRBJ2-1|TRBD2|-|TRBV20-1
TGCAGTGCTAGAGAGGGCAGTGGGCTAGCGGCCAACAATGAGCAGTTCTTC
CSAREGSGLAANNEQFF
>TRBJ2-1|TRBD2|few|TRBV7-2
TGTGCCAGCAGTTACCAAGTTTCGGGGGGAGGTGATGAGCAGTTCTTC
CASSYQVSGGGDEQFF
>TRBJ2-7|-|-|TRBV14
TGTGCCAGCAGCCAAGTCCTTACTGAGCAGTACTTC
CASSQVLTEQYF
>TRBJ1-2|TRBD1|-|TRBV4-1
TGCGCCAGCAGCCACTGGCCGGGACAGTCGGTGGCGTACACCTTC
CASSHWPGQSVAYTF
>TRBJ2-5|-|-|TRBV10-3
TGTGCCATCAGTGGCAGGGGCGGAGAGACCCAGTACTTC
CAISGRGGETQYF
>TRBJ1-2|-|-|TRBV29-1
TGCAGCGTTGAAGACTCATTCTTGTCATTCACCTTC
CSVEDSFLSFTF
>TRBJ2-1|-|few|TRBV29-1
TGCAGCGTTTCCCCCCCAAACAATGAGCAGTTCTTC
CSVSPPNNEQFF
>TRBJ2-1|-|few|TRBV12-3/TRBV12-4
TGTGCCAGCAGTTTAAAGCGGCGGGGACTCCGGCCGAGCAATGAGCAGTTCTTC
CASSLKRRGLRPSNEQFF
>TRBJ1-2|-|-|TRBV29-1
TGCAGCGTTGGAGGGGGGACATTGGACCCTAACTATGGCTACACCTTC
CSVGGGTLDPNYGYTF
>TRBJ2-4|-|-|TRBV29-1
TGCAGCGTCGCCTGGAGAAGGCAAAACATTCAGTACTTC
CSVAWRRQNIQYF
>TRBJ1-6|-|-|TRBV20-1
TGCAGTGCTAGAACAGAGAAGGGTCTCTATAATTCACCCCTCCACTTT
CSARTEKGLYNSPLHF
>TRBJ2-5|-|few|TRBV18
TGTGCCAGCTCACCACGGAGTTGGGGACGGGCACAAGAGACCCAGTACTTC
CASSPRSWGRAQETQYF
>TRBJ1-1|-|-|TRBV5-1
TGCGCCAGCAGCTTGGGGGACATTACCCGCACTGAAGCTTTCTTT
CASSLGDITRTEAFF
>TRBJ1-4|TRBD1|few|TRBV7-2
TGTGCCAGCAGCTTGAGGCTGTCCGGACAGGGTGAAAAACTGTTTTTT
CASSLRLSGQGEKLFF
>TRBJ2-5|TRBD2|-|TRBV29-1
TGCAGCGTTACCCGCGGGGGGGAGACCCAGTACTTC
CSVTRGGETQYF
>TRBJ2-3|TRBD2|-|TRBV29-1
TGCAGCGTTGATGTAGCGGGAGTCGAGACAGATACGCAGTATTTT
CSVDVAGVETDTQYF
>TRBJ2-1|TRBD2|few|TRBV20-1
TGCAGTGCTAGAGTAGCGGGGGGCCCTTCCTACAATGAGCAGTTCTTC
CSARVAGGPSYNEQFF
>TRBJ1-2|-|-|TRBV27
TGTGCCAGCAGTACAACCTACCGTCGGAGGGCCCCATCCTATGGCTACACCTTC
CASSTTYRRRAPSYGYTF
>TRBJ1-1|-|few|TRBV5-1
TGCGCCAGCAGCCTGGGGGGGGGTTACTTCGAGAACACTGAAGCTTTCTTT
CASSLGGGYFENTEAFF
>TRBJ1-2|TRBD1|few|TRBV6-2/TRBV6-3
TGTGCCAGCAGCTGGGACAGCCGTATCTATGGCTACACCTTC
CASSWDSRIYGYTF
>TRBJ2-2|-|-|TRBV12-3/TRBV12-4
TGTGCCAGCAGAAGAGGGTCGTCAGGGTTGAACACCGGGGAGCTGTTTTTT
CASRRGSSGLNTGELFF
>TRBJ2-7|TRBD1|-|TRBV12-3/TRBV12-4
TGTGCCAGCAGTATGGTTGGACAGGCGTCCTGCGAGCAGTACTTC
CASSMVGQASCEQYF
>TRBJ2-4|-|few|TRBV21-1
TGTGCCAGCAGCAAGCATGGGCTTGACAAAAACATTCAGTACTTC
CASSKHGLDKNIQYF
>TRBJ1-5|-|-|TRBV7-2
TGTGCCAGCAGCTTAGGAGGTGGTAAAAATCAGCCCCAGCATTTT
CASSLGGGKNQPQHF
>TRBJ2-7|-|medium-sized|TRBV7-8
TGTGCCAGCAGCTTAGATAGAGGGTACCCCTACGAGCAGTACTTC
CASSLDRGYPYEQYF
>TRBJ2-5|TRBD2|few|TRBV4-3
TGCGCCAGCAGCCAAGTACTAGCGGGAGGCCCAGAGACCCAGTACTTC
CASSQVLAGGPETQYF
>TRBJ2-5|TRBD2|few|TRBV6-6
TGTGCCAGCTATAGCGGGGGGGCGGCAGAGACCCAGTACTTC
CASYSGGAAETQYF
>TRBJ2-2|-|few|TRBV28
TGTGCCAGCAGTCCGAAGACTTGGTACACCGGGGAGCTGTTTTTT
CASSPKTWYTGELFF
>TRBJ2-1|TRBD2|-|TRBV24-1
TGTGCCACCAGTGATCCCGCTAGCGGGAGAGACAATGAGCAGTTCTTC
CATSDPASGRDNEQFF
>TRBJ2-1|-|-|TRBV29-1
TGCAGCGTTGAAGGCCTGGGAGCGGGTTCGTACAATGAGCAGTTCTTC
CSVEGLGAGSYNEQFF
>TRBJ1-2|-|few|TRBV30
TGTGCCTGGACCACCGGGGGGGGCTACACCTTC
CAWTTGGGYTF
>TRBJ2-5|-|-|TRBV20-1
TGCAGTGCTTGGCCACGGAGACCGATGGAGACCCAGTACTTC
CSAWPRRPMETQYF
>TRBJ2-1|TRBD2|-|TRBV9
TGTGCCAGCAGCGTAGCTGGACTAGGCTCAAATGAGCAGTTCTTC
CASSVAGLGSNEQFF
>TRBJ2-1|TRBD2|few|TRBV7-3
TGTGCCAGCAGCTTACTAGCGGGTTCTACAAATGAGCAGTTCTTC
CASSLLAGSTNEQFF
>TRBJ1-5|-|-|TRBV20-1
TGCAGTGCTAGAGATCGGGTTGCAGTAGATCAGCCCCAGCATTTT
CSARDRVAVDQPQHF
>TRBJ2-1|TRBD2|few|TRBV6-5
TGTGCCAGCAGCTTATTAGCGGGAGAATCGGGCAATGAGCAGTTCTTC
CASSLLAGESGNEQFF
>TRBJ2-7|-|few|TRBV7-9
TGTGCCAGCAGCAGCCGGGACACCTTCTCCTACGAGCAGTACTTC
CASSSRDTFSYEQYF
>TRBJ1-2|-|-|TRBV6-5
TGTGCCAGCAGTAGGGTGGATACTAACTATGGCTACACCTTC
CASSRVDTNYGYTF
>TRBJ1-2|-|few|TRBV28
TGTGCCAGCAGTACACGAGACGGTCGGGTCTATGGCTACACCTTC
CASSTRDGRVYGYTF
>TRBJ2-7|TRBD1|-|TRBV25-1
TGTGCCAGCAGTGGGGACAGGGAATCTGGTGGCGACCCGTACGAGCAGTACTTC
CASSGDRESGGDPYEQYF